The sequence of this TCR beta chain was determined in a study of vaccination effects on CD4 cells after COVID-19 (dated by TCRdb to the early 2020s). Background for the entire study: Participants received two doses of either the BNT162b2 or the mRNA-1273 mRNA SARS-CoV-2 vaccine. SARS-CoV-2 spike-specific CD4+ TCR repertoires from before and after mRNA vaccination were compared in COVID-19 convalescent patients and in infection-naive vaccine recipients. A total of more than 8 COVID-19 convalescent patients and a few SARS-CoV-2-naive healthy vaccine recipients were included in the full study. In the study, cultures from other donors were sequenced using the Oncomine TCR Beta short-read assay on an Illumina iSeq 100.

Germline trimming amounts to 6 bases on V and 0 bases on J, with 4 as the count of junction bases outside the gene matches. CDR1 and CDR2 were assigned from the germline V gene (reference sequence) as MNHNY and SVGAGI. The CDR3 runs 15 residues from the cysteine to the phenylalanine. Only CDR3 DNA is held: 45 bases, read in frame from base 1. In the ViraFEST assay, PBMC were stimulated with viral peptide pools, and antigen-specific CD4+ T cell clonotypes were then identified by expansion using TCR sequencing. After more than nine days of culture, CD4+ T cells were isolated with the EasySep CD4+ T cell isolation kit. The absence of prior SARS-CoV-2 infection in healthy vaccine recipients was confirmed by negative nucleocapsid antibodies before and after vaccination. Roughly 1.9 million PBMC per well were cultured with about 10 ug/ml peptides in IMDM containing around 5.3% human AB serum, 10 IU/ml IL-2 and gentamicin. Half of the culture medium was replaced with fresh IL-2-containing medium on days 3 and 7. Each peptide stimulation condition was cultured in triplicate wells unless otherwise noted. Using Ficoll-Paque Plus gradient centrifugation, PBMC were separated from whole blood and then either used fresh or cryopreserved at -140C. Overlapping peptide pools spanned the spike proteins of SARS-CoV-2 and the common cold coronaviruses HCoV-NL63, HCoV-OC43 and HCoV-229E. Genomic DNA was extracted from cultured CD4+ T cells with the QIAamp micro DNA kit.

Libraries were made using the immunoSEQ multiplex PCR assay. DNA from the CD4+ T cells that had been cultured and isolated underwent TCR beta CDR3 sequencing. Per the authors' processing: The analysis removed non-productive TCR sequences, trimmed reads to the CDR3 region, and retained only CDR3s that were 7 or more amino acids long. The MANAFEST web app was used to identify antigen-specific clonotypes by comparing expansion in peptide wells with expansion in reference cultures. To count as positive, a clone had to show expansion at FDR<0.05 compared with the reference and with all other wells, an odds ratio above 5, and a frequency above 0.1% in two replicate wells. Clonotypes significantly expanded in SARS-CoV-2 spike wells and in at least one common cold coronavirus spike condition were defined as cross-reactive. Using the stringdist R package, CDR3 similarity was measured by Levenshtein distance, and unrooted trees were constructed with ape in R 3.6.1. The source is immuneACCESS, and TCRdb retained only in-frame sequences with V and J called. Part of the clones is not carried over; for the studies checked, unresolved V genes explain less than half of this, and the remainder is unexplained. V, J and clone size reflect that table, while D and trimming were determined from the DNA. This sample comprises approximately 54,000 clones, roughly 76% of them detected only once. The top ten constitute 2.4% of the sample.

General findings and caveats noted by the study authors: Among healthy vaccine recipients, nearly all vaccine-induced clones were SARS-CoV-2 mono-reactive, and just 1 of 255 was cross-reactive with common cold coronaviruses. The study was limited by a small number of convalescent patients, and early post-infection timepoints were lacking. Clones induced by infection and clones induced by vaccination both contracted markedly at late timepoints after vaccination, which fits with T cell responses waning over time.

For this clone: This receptor's antigen is unknown. No much larger clonotype is one base removed from it; base qualities were not supplied.

The clonotype was recovered from a human donor who received a COVID-19 vaccine. The source material was CD4+ T cells from PBMCs cultured with HCoV-229E spike peptides, sampled before COVID-19 vaccination. Taken with the paper, the label for cell subset or site translates to: HCoV-229E spike overlapping peptide pool stimulation. The chain joins TRBV6-6 to TRBJ2-2; the junction holds 7 bases that match TRBD1. The DNA sequence is as follows: TGTGCCAGCAGCCGGGACAGCGCGAACACCGGGGAGCTGTTTTTT. Its coded protein is CASSRDSANTGELFF.